Sequencing of this T cell receptor beta chain was carried out in a study of T-cell memory formation after mild COVID-19. Study-wide context: Clusters of TCRs were largely donor specific. Study findings and constraints: Some responding clones appeared in pre-infection memory, suggesting cross-reactive memory joined. Clones that got smaller from day 15 to 85 had even CD4/CD8, while clones growing later tipped toward CD4+.

Comments on this clonotype: Its matching antigen is unknown.

TCRdb reprocessed the 5' RACE reads via MiXCR and lists one record per CDR3 protein. The profile shows about 160,000 distinct CDR3 sequences, about 28% of them singletons. The source of this sequence is an adult woman who had mild COVID-19 (a few samples of this study predate the infection). Cell type and time point are not known. Material: PBMCs or a T cell subset sorted from them (not recorded which).

The CDR3: CASSPEVGEGYEQYF. The CDR3, as DNA: TGTGCCAGCAGTCCCGAGGTAGGGGAGGGCTACGAGCAGTACTTC. J is TRBJ2-7 and V is TRBV7-2; 7 bases line up with TRBD2. Losses at the gene ends were 6 bases for V and 3 bases for J; bases not matched to a gene: 11. Germline V gene lookup returns CDR1 SGHTA and CDR2 FQGNSA. CDR3 length equals 15 residues.